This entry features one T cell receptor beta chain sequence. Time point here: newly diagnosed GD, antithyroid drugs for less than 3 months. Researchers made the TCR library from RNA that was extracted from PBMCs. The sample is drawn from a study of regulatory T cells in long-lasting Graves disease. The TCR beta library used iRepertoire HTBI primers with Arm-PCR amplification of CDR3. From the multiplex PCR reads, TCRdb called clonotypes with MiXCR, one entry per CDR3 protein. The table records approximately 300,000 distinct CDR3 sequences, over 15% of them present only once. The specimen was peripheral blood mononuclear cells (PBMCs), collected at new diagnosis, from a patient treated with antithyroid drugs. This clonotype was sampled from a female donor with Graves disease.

CDR3 DNA sequence: TGTGCCAGCAGTTTATGGGCTCCCGGTGGAGTTGGTGAGCAGTTCTTC. Protein: CASSLWAPGGVGEQFF. V gene TRBV28 combines with J gene TRBJ2-1; no reliable D call. This CDR3 has 16 amino acids. Trimming shortened V by 0 bases and J by 9 bases, and 18 bases separated the two germline ends. Germline V CDR1 and CDR2: MDHEN, SYDVKM.